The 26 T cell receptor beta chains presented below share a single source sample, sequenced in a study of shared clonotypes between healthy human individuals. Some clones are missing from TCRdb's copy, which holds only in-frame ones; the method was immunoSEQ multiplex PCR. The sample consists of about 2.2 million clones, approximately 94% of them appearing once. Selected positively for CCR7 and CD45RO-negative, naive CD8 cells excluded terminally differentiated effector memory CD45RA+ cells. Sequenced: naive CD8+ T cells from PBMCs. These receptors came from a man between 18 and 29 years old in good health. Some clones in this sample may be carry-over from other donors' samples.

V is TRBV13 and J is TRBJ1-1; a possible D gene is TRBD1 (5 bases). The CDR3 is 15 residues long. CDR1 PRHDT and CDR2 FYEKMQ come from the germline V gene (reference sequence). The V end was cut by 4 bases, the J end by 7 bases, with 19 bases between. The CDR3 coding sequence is TGTGCCAGCAGCTACCCCATGGGGGGGGAGGGTGAAGCTTTCTTT. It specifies CASSYPMGGEGEAFF.

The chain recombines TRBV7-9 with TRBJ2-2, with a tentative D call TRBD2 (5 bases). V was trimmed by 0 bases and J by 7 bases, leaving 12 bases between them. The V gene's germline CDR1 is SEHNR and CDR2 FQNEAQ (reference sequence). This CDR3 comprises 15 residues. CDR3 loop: CASSLAPTSDGELFF. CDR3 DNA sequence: TGTGCCAGCAGCTTAGCCCCCACTAGTGACGGGGAGCTGTTTTTT.

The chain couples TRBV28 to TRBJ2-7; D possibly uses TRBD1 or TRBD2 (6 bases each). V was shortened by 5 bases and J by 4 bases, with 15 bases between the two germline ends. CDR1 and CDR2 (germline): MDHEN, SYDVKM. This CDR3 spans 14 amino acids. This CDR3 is CASSPGEVGYEQYF. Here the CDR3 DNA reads TGTGCCAGCAGTCCAGGGGAGGTAGGTTACGAGCAGTACTTC.

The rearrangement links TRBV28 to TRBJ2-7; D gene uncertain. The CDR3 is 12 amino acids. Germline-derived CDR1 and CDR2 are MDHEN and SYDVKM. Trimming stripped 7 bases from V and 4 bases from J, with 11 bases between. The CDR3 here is CASTTSEYEQYF. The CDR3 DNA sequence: TGTGCCAGCACCACTTCAGAATACGAGCAGTACTTC.

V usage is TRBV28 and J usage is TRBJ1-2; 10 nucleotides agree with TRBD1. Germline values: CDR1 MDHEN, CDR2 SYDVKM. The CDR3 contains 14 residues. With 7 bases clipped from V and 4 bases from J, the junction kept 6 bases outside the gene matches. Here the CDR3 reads CASTTWDRGYGYTF. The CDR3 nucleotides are TGTGCCAGCACCACTTGGGACAGGGGCTATGGCTACACCTTC.

The CDR3 protein is CASSLGSPVYGYTF. The DNA for the CDR3 is TGTGCCAGCAGCTTAGGTTCCCCTGTCTATGGCTACACCTTC. The chain has TRBV7-9 and TRBJ1-2; D unclear. The V gene's germline CDR1 is SEHNR and CDR2 FQNEAQ (reference sequence). With 1 base removed from V and 4 bases from J, the gap between germline ends came to 10 bases. CDR3 size: 14 residues.

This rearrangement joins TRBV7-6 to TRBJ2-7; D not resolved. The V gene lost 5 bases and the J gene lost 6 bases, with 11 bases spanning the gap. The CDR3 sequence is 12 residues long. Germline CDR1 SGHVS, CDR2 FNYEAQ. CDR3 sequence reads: CASSPPVGEQYF. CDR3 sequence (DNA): TGTGCCAGCAGCCCCCCCGTCGGCGAGCAGTACTTC.

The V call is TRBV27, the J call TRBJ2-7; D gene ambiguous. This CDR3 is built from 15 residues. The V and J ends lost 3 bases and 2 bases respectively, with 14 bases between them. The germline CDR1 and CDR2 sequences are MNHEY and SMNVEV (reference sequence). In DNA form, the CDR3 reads TGTGCCAGCAGTTTTCTTGGAGTTCCCACCTACGAGCAGTACTTC. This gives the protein CASSFLGVPTYEQYF.

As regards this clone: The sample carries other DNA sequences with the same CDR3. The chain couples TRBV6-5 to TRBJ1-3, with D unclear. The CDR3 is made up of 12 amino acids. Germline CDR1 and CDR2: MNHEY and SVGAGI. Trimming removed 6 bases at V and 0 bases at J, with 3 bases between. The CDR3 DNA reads TGTGCCAGCAGCCCCTCTGGAAACACCATATATTTT. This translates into CASSPSGNTIYF.

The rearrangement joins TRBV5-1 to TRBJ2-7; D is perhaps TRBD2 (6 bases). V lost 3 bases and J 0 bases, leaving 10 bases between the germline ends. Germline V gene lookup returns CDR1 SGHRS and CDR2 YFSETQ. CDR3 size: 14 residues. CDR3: CASSSAGSSYEQYF. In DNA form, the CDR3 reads TGCGCCAGCAGCTCCGCGGGAAGCTCCTACGAGCAGTACTTC.

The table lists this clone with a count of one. The CDR3 region is CASRPLESRTQYF. The CDR3 bases are TGCGCCAGCAGGCCACTAGAAAGTCGGACCCAGTACTTC. The chain links TRBV5-1 to TRBJ2-5, with D possibly TRBD2 on 5 matching bases. Germline CDR1 and CDR2: SGHRS and YFSETQ. This CDR3 contains 13 residues. The V end was cut by 5 bases, the J end by 7 bases, with 15 bases between.

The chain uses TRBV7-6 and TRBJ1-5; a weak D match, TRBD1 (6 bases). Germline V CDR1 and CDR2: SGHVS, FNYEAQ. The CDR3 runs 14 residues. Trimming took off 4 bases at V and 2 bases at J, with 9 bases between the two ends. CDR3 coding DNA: TGTGCCAGCAGCTCCGGGGGCGGCAATCAGCCCCAGCATTTT. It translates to CASSSGGGNQPQHF.

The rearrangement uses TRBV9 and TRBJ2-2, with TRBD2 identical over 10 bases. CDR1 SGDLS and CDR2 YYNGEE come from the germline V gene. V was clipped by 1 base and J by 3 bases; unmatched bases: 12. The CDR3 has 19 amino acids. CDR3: CASSVQLAGIPKDTGELFF. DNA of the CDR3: TGTGCCAGCAGCGTACAACTAGCGGGGATTCCGAAAGACACCGGGGAGCTGTTTTTT. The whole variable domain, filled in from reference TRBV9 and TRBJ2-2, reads DSGVTQTPKHLITATGQRVTLRCSPRSGDLSVYWYQQSLDQGLQFLIQYYNGEERAKGNILERFSAQQFPDLHSELNLSSLELGDSALYFCASSVQLAGIPKDTGELFFGEGSRLTVL.

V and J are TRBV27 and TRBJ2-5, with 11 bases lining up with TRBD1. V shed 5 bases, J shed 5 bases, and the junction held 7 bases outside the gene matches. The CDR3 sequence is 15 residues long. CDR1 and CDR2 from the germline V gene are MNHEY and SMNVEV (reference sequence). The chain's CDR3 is CASSPRDRGFETQYF. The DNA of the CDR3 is TGTGCCAGCAGTCCACGGGACAGGGGGTTTGAGACCCAGTACTTC.

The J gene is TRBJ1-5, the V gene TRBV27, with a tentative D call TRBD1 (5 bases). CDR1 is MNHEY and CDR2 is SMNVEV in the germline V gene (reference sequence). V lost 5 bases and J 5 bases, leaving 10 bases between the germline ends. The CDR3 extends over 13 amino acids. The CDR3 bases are TGTGCCAGCAGTCGGGACTGGGATCAGCCCCAGCATTTT. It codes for CASSRDWDQPQHF.

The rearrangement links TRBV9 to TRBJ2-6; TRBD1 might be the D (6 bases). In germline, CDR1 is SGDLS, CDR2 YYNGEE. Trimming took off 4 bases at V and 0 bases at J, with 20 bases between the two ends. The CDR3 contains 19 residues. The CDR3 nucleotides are TGTGCCAGCAGCTTTCCCCGGGACACAAAGATCTCTGGGGCCAACGTCCTGACTTTC. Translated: CASSFPRDTKISGANVLTF.

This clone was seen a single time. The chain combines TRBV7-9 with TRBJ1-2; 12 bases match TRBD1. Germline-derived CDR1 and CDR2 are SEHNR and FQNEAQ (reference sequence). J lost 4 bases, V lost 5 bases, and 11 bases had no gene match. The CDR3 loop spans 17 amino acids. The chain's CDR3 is CASSTPWDRGPSYGYTF. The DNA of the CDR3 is TGTGCCAGCAGCACCCCGTGGGACAGGGGGCCATCCTATGGCTACACCTTC.

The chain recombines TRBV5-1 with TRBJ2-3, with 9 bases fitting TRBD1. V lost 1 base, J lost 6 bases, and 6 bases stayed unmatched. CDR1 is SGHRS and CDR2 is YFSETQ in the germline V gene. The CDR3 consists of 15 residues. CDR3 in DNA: TGCGCCAGCAGCTTGCGGGACAGGGCCACGGATACGCAGTATTTT. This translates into CASSLRDRATDTQYF.

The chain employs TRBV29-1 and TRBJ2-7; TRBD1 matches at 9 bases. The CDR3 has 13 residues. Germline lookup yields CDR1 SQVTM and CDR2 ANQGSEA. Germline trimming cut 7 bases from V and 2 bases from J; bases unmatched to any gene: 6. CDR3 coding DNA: TGCAGCGCCGGGACAGGGAGACCCTACGAGCAGTACTTC. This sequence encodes CSAGTGRPYEQYF.

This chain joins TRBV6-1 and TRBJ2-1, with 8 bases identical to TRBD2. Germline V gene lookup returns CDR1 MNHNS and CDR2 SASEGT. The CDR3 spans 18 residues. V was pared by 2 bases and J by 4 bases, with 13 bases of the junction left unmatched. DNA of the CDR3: TGTGCCAGCAGTGAACTGCCTAGCGGGCCCCCGGGGTACAATGAGCAGTTCTTC. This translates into CASSELPSGPPGYNEQFF.

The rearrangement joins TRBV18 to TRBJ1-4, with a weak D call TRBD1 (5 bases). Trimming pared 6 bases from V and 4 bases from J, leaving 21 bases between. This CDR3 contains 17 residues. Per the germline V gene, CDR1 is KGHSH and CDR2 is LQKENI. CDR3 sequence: CASSGRESPIGNEKLFF. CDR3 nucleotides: TGTGCCAGCTCCGGCAGGGAATCCCCTATCGGTAATGAAAAACTGTTTTTT.

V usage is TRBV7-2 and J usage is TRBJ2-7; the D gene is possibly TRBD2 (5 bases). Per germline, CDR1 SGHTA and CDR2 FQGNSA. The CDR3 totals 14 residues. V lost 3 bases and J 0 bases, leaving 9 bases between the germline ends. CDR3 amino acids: CASSFGGLSYEQYF. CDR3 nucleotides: TGTGCCAGCAGCTTCGGCGGACTCTCCTACGAGCAGTACTTC.

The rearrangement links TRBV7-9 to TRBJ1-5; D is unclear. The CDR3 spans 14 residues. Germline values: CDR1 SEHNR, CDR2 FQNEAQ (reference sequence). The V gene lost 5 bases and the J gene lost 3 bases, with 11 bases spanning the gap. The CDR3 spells CASSRGEYNQPQHF. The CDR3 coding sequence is TGTGCCAGCAGCCGGGGAGAGTACAATCAGCCCCAGCATTTT. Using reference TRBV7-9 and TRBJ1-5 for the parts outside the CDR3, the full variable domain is DTGVSQNPRHKITKRGQNVTFRCDPISEHNRLYWYRQTLGQGPEFLTYFQNEAQLEKSRLLSDRFSAERPKGSFSTLEIQRTEQGDSAMYLCASSRGEYNQPQHFGDGTRLSIL.

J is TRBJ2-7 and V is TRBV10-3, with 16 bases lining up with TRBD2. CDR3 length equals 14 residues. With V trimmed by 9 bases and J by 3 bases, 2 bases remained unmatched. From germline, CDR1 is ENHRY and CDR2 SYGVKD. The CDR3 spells CAIGTSGRGYEQYF. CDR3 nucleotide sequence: TGTGCCATTGGGACTAGCGGGAGGGGCTACGAGCAGTACTTC.

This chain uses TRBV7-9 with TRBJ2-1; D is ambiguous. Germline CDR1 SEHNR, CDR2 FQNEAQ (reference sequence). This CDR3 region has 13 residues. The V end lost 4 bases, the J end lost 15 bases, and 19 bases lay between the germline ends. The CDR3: CASSSNTLGTGFF. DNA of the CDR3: TGTGCCAGCAGCTCAAATACGTTGGGAACGGGGTTCTTC.

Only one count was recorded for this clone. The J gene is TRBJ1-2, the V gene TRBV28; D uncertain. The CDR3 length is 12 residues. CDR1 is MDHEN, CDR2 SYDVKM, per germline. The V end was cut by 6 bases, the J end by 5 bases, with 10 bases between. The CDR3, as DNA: TGTGCCAGCAGCGCCAACTCTTATGGCTACACCTTC. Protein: CASSANSYGYTF.